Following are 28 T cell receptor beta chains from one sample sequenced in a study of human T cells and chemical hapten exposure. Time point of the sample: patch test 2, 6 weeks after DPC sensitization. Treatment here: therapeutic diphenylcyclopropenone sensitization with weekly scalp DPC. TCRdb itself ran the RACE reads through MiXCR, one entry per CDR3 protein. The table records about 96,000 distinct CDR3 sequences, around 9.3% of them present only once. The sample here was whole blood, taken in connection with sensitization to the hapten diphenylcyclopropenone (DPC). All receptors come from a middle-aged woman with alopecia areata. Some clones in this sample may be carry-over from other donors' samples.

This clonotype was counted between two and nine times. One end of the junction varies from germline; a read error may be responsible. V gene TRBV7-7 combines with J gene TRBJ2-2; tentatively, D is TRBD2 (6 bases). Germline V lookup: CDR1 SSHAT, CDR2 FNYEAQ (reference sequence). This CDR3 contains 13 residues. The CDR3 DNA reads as TGTGCTAGCAGCTCCCTGACGGGAGAGGAGCTGTTTTTT. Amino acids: CASSSLTGEELFF.

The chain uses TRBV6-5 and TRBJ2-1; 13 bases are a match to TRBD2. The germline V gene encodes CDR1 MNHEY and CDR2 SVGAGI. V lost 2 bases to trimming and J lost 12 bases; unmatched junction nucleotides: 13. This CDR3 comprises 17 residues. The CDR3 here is CASSYRSKTSGRTMQFF. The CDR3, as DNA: TGTGCCAGCAGTTACCGTTCGAAGACTAGCGGGAGGACGATGCAGTTCTTC.

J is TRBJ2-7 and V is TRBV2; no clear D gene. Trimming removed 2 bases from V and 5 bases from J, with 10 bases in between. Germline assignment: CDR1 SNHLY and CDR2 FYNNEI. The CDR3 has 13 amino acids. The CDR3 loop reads CASSEFRENEQYF. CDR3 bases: TGTGCCAGCAGTGAATTCCGAGAGAACGAGCAGTACTTC.

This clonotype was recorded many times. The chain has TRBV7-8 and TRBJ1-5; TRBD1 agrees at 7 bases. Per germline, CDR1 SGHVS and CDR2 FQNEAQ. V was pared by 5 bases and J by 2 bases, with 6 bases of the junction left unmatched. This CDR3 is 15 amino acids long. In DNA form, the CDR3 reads TGTGCCAGCAGCCTCTATGACAGGGGCAATCAGCCCCAGCATTTT. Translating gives CASSLYDRGNQPQHF.

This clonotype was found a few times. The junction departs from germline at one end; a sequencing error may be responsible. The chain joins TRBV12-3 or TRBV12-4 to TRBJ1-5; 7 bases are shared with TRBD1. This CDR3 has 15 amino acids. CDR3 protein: CASSPRTGSGQPQHF. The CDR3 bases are TGTGCCAGCAGCCCCAGGACAGGATCTGGGCAGCCACAGCATTTT.

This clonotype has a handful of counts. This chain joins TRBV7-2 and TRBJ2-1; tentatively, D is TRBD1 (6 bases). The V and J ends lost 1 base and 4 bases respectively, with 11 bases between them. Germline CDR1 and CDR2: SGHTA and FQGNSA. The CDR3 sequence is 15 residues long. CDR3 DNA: TGTGCCAGCAGCTTAGGAACAGGGTTATACAATGAGCAGTTCTTC. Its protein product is CASSLGTGLYNEQFF.

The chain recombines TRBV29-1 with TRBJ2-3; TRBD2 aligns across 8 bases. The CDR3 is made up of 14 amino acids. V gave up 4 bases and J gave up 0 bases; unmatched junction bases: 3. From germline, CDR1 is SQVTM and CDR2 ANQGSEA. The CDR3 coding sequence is TGCAGCGTTGCGGCGGGAGGTAGCACAGATACGCAGTATTTT. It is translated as CSVAAGGSTDTQYF.

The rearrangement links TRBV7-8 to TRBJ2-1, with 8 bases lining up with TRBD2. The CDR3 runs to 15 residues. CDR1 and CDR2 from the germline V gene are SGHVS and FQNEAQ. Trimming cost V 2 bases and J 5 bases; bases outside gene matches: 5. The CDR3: CASSLISGMDNEQFF. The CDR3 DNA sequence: TGTGCCAGCAGCTTAATTAGCGGGATGGACAATGAGCAGTTCTTC.

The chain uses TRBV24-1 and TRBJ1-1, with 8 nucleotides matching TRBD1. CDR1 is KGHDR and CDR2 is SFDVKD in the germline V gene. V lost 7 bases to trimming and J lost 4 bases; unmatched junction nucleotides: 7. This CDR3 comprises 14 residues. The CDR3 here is CATSPTGGGTEAFF. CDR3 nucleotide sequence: TGTGCCACCAGCCCCACAGGGGGTGGCACTGAAGCTTTCTTT.

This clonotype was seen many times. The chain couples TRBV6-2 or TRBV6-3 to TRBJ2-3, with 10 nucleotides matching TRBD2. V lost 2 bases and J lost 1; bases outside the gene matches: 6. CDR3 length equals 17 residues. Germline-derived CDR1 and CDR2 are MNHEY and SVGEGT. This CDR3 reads CASSYPLGLAGTDTQYF. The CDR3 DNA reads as TGTGCCAGCAGTTACCCCTTAGGACTAGCGGGCACAGATACGCAGTATTTT.

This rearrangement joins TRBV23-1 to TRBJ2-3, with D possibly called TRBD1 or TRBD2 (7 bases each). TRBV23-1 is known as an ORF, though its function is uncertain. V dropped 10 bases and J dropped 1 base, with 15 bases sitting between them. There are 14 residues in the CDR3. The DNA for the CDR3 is TGCGCCACCAGGGGGGGATGGGGCACAGATACGCAGTATTTT. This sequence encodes CATRGGWGTDTQYF.

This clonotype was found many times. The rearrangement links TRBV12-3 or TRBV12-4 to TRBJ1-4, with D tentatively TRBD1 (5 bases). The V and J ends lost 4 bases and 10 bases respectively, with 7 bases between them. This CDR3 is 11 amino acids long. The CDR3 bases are TGTGCCAGCAGTTCTGGGGGAAAACTGTTTTTT. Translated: CASSSGGKLFF.

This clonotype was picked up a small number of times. The CDR3 here is CASSVDPRGEQFF. The DNA for the CDR3 is TGTGCCAGCAGCGTAGATCCCCGGGGTGAGCAGTTCTTC. This chain links TRBV9 with TRBJ2-1; D perhaps matches TRBD2 (5 bases). The germline V gene has CDR1 SGDLS and CDR2 YYNGEE. Trimming shortened V by 0 bases and J by 9 bases, and 10 bases separated the two germline ends. The CDR3 contains 13 residues.

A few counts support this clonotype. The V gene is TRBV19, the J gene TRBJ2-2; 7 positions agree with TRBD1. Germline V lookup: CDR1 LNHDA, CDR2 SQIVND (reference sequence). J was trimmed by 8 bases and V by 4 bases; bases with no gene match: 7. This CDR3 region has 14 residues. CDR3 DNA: TGTGCCAGTAGTACCGCAGGGGGTTCAGGGGAGCTGTTTTTT. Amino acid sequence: CASSTAGGSGELFF.

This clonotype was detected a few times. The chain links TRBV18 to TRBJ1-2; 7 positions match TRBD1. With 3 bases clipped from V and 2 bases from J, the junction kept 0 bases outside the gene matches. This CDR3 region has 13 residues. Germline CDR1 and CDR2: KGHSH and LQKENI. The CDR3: CASSPRGNYGYTF. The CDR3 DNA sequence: TGTGCCAGCTCACCCAGGGGGAACTATGGCTACACCTTC. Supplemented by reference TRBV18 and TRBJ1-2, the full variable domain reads NAGVMQNPRHLVRRRGQEARLRCSPMKGHSHVYWYRQLPEEGLKFMVYLQKENIIDESGMPKERFSAEFPKEGPSILRIQQVVRGDSAAYFCASSPRGNYGYTFGSGTRLTVV.

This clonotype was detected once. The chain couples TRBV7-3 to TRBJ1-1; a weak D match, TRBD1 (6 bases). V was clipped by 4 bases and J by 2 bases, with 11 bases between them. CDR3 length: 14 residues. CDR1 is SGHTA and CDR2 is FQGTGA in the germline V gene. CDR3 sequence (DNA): TGTGCCAGCAGCTCAGGCAGGGGAAACACTGAAGCTTTCTTT. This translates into CASSSGRGNTEAFF.

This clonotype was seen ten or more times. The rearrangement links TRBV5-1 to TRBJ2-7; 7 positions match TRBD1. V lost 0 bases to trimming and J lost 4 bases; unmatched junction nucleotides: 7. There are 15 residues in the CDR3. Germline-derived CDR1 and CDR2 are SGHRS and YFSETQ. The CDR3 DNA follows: TGCGCCAGCAGCTTGGAACCGGGACAGACATACGAGCAGTACTTC. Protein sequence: CASSLEPGQTYEQYF. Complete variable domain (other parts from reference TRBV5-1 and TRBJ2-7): KAGVTQTPRYLIKTRGQQVTLSCSPISGHRSVSWYQQTPGQGLQFLFEYFSETQRNKGNFPGRFSGRQFSNSRSEMNVSTLELGDSALYLCASSLEPGQTYEQYFGPGTRLTVT.

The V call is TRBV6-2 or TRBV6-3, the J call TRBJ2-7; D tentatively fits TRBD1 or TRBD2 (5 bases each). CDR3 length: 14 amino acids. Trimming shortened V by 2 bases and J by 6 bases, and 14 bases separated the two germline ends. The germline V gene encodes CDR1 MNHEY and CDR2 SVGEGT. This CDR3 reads CASSYRGARPEQYF. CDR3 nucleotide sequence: TGTGCCAGCAGTTACCGAGGGGCAAGGCCCGAGCAGTACTTC.

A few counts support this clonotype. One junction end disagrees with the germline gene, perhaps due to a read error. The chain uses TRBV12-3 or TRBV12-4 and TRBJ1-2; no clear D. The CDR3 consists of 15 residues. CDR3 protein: CASSLGRLFNNGYTF. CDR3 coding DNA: TGTGCCAGCAGTTTAGGCAGGCTATTTAACAATGGCTACACCTTC.

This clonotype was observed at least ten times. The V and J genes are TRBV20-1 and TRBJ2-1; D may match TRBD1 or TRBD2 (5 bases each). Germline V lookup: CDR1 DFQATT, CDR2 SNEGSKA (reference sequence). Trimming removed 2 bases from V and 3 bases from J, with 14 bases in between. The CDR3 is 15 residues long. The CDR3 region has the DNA TGCAGTGCTAGACTCACGGGACGAGACTACAATGAGCAGTTCTTC. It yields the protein CSARLTGRDYNEQFF.

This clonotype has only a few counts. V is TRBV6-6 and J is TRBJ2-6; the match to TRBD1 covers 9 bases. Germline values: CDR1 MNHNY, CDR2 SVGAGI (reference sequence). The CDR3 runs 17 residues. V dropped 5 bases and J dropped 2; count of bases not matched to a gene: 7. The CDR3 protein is CASSDHRGQAGANVLTF. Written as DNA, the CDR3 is TGTGCCAGCAGTGATCACAGGGGGCAGGCTGGGGCCAACGTCCTGACTTTC.

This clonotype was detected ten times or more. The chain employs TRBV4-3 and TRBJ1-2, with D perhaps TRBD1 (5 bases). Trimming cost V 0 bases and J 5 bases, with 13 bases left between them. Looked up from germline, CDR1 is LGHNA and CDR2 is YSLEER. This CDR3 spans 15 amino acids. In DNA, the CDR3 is TGCGCCAGCAGCCAAGATAGTCCAGGGAGATATGGCTACACCTTC. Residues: CASSQDSPGRYGYTF.

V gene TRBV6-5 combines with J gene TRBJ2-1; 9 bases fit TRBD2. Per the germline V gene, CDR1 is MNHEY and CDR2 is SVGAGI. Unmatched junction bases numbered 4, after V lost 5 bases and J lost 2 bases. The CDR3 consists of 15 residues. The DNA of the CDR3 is TGTGCCAGCAGTCCTAGCGGGAACGCCTACAATGAGCAGTTCTTC. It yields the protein CASSPSGNAYNEQFF.

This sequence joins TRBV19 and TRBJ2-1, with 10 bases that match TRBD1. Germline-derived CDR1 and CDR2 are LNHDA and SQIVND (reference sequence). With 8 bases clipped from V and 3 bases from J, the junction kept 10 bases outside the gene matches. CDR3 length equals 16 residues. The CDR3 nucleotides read TGTGCCAGTGCCCACCGGGGACAGGGGATCTACAATGAGCAGTTCTTC. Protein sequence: CASAHRGQGIYNEQFF.

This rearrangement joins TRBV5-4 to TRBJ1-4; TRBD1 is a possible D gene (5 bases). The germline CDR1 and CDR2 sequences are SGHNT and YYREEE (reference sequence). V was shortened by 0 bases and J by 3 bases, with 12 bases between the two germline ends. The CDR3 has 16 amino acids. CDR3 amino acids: CASSLGGAAANEKLFF. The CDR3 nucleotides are TGTGCCAGCAGCTTGGGAGGGGCCGCGGCTAATGAAAAACTGTTTTTT. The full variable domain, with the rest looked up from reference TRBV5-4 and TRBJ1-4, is ETGVTQSPTHLIKTRGQQVTLRCSSQSGHNTVSWYQQALGQGPQFIFQYYREEENGRGNFPPRFSGLQFPNYSSELNVNALELDDSALYLCASSLGGAAANEKLFFGSGTQLSVL.

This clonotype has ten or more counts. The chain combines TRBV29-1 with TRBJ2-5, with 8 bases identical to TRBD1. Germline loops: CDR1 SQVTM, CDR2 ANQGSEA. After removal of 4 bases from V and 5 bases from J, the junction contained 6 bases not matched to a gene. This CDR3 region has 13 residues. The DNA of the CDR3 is TGCAGCGTTGTAGTCAGGGGGCACGAGACCCAGTACTTC. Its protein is CSVVVRGHETQYF. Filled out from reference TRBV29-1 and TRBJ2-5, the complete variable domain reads SAVISQKPSRDICQRGTSLTIQCQVDSQVTMMFWYRQQPGQSLTLIATANQGSEATYESGFVIDKFPISRPNLTFSTLTVSNMSPEDSSIYLCSVVVRGHETQYFGPGTRLLVL.

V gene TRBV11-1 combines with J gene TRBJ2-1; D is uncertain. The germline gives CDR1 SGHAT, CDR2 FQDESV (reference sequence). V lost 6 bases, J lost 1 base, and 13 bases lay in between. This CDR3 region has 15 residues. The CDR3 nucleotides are TGTGCCAGCAGTTCACGGTCTTGGTCCTACAATGAGCAGTTCTTC. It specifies CASSSRSWSYNEQFF. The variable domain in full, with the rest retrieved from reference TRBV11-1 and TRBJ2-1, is EAEVAQSPRYKITEKSQAVAFWCDPISGHATLYWYRQILGQGPELLVQFQDESVVDDSQLPKDRFSAERLKGVDSTLKIQPAELGDSAMYLCASSSRSWSYNEQFFGPGTRLTVL.

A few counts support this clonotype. In DNA, the CDR3 is TGTGCCAGCAGCCAAGCTAAGGGACAGCTTGAAGCTTTCTTT. Its protein is CASSQAKGQLEAFF. The rearrangement links TRBV4-2 to TRBJ1-1; 7 bases are a match to TRBD1. The CDR3 runs 14 residues. Per the germline V gene, CDR1 is LGHNA and CDR2 is YNFKEQ. Germline trimming cut 1 base from V and 7 bases from J; bases unmatched to any gene: 6.